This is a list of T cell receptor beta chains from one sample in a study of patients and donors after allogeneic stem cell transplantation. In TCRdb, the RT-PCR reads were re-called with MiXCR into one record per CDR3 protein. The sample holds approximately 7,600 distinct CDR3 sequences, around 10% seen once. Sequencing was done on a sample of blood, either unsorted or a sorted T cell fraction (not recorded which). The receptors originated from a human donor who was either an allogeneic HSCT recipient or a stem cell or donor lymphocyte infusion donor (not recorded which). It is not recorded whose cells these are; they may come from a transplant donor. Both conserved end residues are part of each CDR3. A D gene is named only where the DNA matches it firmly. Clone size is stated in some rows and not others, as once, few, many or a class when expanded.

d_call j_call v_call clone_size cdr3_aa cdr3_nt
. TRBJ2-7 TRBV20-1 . CSARVRSSYEQYF TGCAGTGCTAGGGTGAGGAGCTCCTACGAGCAGTACTTC
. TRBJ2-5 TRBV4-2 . CASSQAFRDDYQETQYF TGTGCCAGCAGCCAAGCTTTTCGGGATGATTACCAAGAGACCCAGTACTTC
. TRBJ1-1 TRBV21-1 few CASSPSTPDEAFF TGTGCCAGCAGCCCCAGCACCCCCGATGAAGCTTTCTTT
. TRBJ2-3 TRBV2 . CASSISQGYTQYF TGTGCCAGCAGTATTTCCCAGGGGTATACGCAGTATTTT
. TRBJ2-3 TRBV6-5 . CASSYGDGLDWDTQYF TGTGCCAGCAGTTACGGGGACGGGCTGGACTGGGATACGCAGTATTTT
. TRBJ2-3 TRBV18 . CASSPVGMTDTQYF TGTGCCAGCTCACCGGTGGGGATGACAGATACGCAGTATTTT
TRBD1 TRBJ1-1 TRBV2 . CASSQGQGATEAFF TGTGCCAGCAGTCAAGGACAGGGGGCGACTGAAGCTTTCTTT
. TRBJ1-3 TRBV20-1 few CSARTGNTIYF TGCAGTGCTCGCACTGGAAACACCATATATTTT
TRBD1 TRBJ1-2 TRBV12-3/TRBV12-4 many CASSPGQGYGYTF TGTGCCAGCAGTCCGGGACAGGGTTATGGCTACACCTTC
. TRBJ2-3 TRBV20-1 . CSALTATGSDTQYF TGCAGTGCCCTAACGGCGACGGGGTCAGATACGCAGTATTTT
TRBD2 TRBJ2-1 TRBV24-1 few CATSDAGLAGDNEQFF TGTGCCACCAGTGATGCGGGACTAGCGGGCGACAATGAGCAGTTCTTC
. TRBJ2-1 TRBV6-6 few CASTLDVSYNEQFF TGTGCCAGCACCCTGGACGTCTCCTACAATGAGCAGTTCTTC
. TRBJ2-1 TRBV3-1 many CASSLGATLASDEQFF TGTGCCAGCAGCCTCGGAGCAACCCTAGCTAGCGATGAGCAGTTCTTC
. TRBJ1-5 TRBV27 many CASSLSQDNQPQHF TGTGCCAGCAGTTTATCTCAGGACAATCAGCCCCAGCATTTT
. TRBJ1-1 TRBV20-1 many CSAPGVRNTEAFF TGCAGTGCTCCGGGAGTTCGGAACACTGAAGCTTTCTTT
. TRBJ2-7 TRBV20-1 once CSARIGQPSYEQYF TGCAGTGCTAGAATCGGGCAGCCCTCCTACGAGCAGTACTTC
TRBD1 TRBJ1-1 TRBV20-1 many CSARANGQGAEAFF TGCAGTGCTAGAGCCAATGGACAGGGCGCTGAAGCTTTCTTT
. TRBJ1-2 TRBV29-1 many CSVRARGLYGYTF .
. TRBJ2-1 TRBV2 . CASSQLRGLRDEQFF TGTGCCAGCAGTCAGCTTCGCGGATTGCGGGATGAGCAGTTCTTC
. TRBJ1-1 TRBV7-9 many CASKKLGVMNTEAFF TGTGCCAGCAAAAAACTCGGTGTCATGAACACTGAAGCTTTCTTT
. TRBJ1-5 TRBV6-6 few CASRVSNQPQHF TGTGCCAGCAGAGTTAGCAATCAGCCCCAGCATTTT
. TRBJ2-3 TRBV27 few CASSPQDGFTDTQYF TGTGCCAGCAGTCCACAGGACGGTTTCACAGATACGCAGTATTTT
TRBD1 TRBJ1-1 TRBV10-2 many CASSEGQGTSEAFF TGCGCCAGCAGTGAGGGACAGGGGACCAGTGAAGCTTTCTTT
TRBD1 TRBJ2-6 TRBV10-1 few CASSEGTGSGANVLTF TGCGCCAGCAGTGAAGGGACAGGGTCGGGGGCCAACGTCCTGACTTTC
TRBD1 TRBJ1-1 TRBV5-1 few CASSFGQARGTEAFF TGCGCCAGCAGCTTCGGACAGGCTAGGGGAACTGAAGCTTTCTTT
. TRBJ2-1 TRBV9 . CASTRQGGFDEQFF TGTGCCAGCACCAGACAGGGAGGATTCGATGAGCAGTTCTTC
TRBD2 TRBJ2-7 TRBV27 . CASSPWTGGPRDEQYF TGTGCCAGCAGCCCCTGGACGGGAGGCCCCAGGGACGAGCAGTACTTC
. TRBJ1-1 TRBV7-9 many CASSLVSGGHTEAFF TGTGCCAGCAGCTTAGTCTCGGGGGGGCATACTGAAGCTTTCTTT
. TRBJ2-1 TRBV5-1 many CASSFGQLYNEQFF TGCGCCAGCAGCTTCGGACAGTTGTACAATGAGCAGTTCTTC
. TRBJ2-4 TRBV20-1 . CSADTTRAKNIQYF TGCAGTGCTGACACGACAAGGGCCAAAAACATTCAGTACTTC
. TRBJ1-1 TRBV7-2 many CASSLGPGNTEAFF TGTGCCAGCAGCTTAGGTCCGGGGAACACTGAAGCTTTCTTT
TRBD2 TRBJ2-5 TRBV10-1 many CASSPGESGGSETQYF TGCGCCAGCAGCCCGGGGGAGAGCGGGGGTTCGGAGACCCAGTACTTC
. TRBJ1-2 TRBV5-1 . CASSLGPVAPYGYTF TGCGCCAGCAGCTTGGGACCCGTAGCACCCTATGGCTACACCTTC
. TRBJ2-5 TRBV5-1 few CASSLAPSRETQYF TGCGCCAGCAGCTTGGCCCCCTCGCGGGAGACCCAGTACTTC
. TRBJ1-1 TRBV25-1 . CASSDSSGTEAFF TGTGCCAGCAGTGACTCATCCGGCACTGAAGCTTTCTTT
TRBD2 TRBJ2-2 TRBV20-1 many CSAASGRTGELFF TGCAGTGCTGCTAGCGGACGCACCGGGGAGCTGTTTTTT
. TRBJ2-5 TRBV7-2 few CASSLATSETQYF TGTGCCAGCAGCTTAGCAACGTCAGAGACCCAGTACTTC
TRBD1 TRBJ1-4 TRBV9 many CASSPSPGTVNEKLFF TGTGCCAGCAGCCCTTCTCCCGGGACAGTAAATGAAAAACTGTTTTTT
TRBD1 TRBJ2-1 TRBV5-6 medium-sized CATGGPREQFF TGTGCTACAGGGGGGCCGAGGGAGCAGTTCTTC
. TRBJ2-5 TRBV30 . CAWGRPGETQYF TGTGCCTGGGGCCGCCCAGGAGAGACCCAGTACTTC
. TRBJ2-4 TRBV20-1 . CSASMAPFKADIQYF TGCAGTGCTAGTATGGCTCCCTTCAAGGCGGACATTCAGTACTTC
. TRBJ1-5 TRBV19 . CASSTHGQSNQPQHF TGTGCCAGTAGTACCCATGGACAGAGCAATCAGCCCCAGCATTTT
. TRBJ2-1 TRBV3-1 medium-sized CASSPDPNEQFF TGTGCCAGCAGTCCGGACCCGAATGAGCAGTTCTTC